One sample yielded the 8 T cell receptor beta chains listed below, sequenced in a study of CD8+ T cells in alopecia areata. RNA, once extracted, was reverse transcribed into cDNA for use as the sequencing template. Repertoires were generated with immunoSEQ multiplex PCR, while TCRdb's copy carries only in-frame clones and drops some. This sample carries about 190,000 clones, over 55% of them seen once, and the ten largest clones take 1%. The sample's treatment: oral pan-JAK inhibitor, 5-10 mg twice daily. Sequencing used CD4+ T cells sorted from blood, obtained at week 24, from a patient treated with tofacitinib. Receptors were obtained from a human donor with alopecia areata.

V is TRBV11-2 and J is TRBJ2-1, with 11 bases aligning to TRBD2. Unmatched junction bases numbered 9, after V lost 0 bases and J lost 5 bases. The germline CDR1 and CDR2 sequences are SGHAT and FQNNGV. This CDR3 has 18 amino acids. CDR3 bases: TGTGCCAGCAGCTTAGATCGGGCTAGCGGGGGGATAAACAATGAGCAGTTCTTC. This gives the protein CASSLDRASGGINNEQFF.

The chain combines TRBV6-1 with TRBJ2-1; TRBD2 is a possible D gene (7 bases). Germline CDR1 and CDR2: MNHNS and SASEGT. V lost 2 bases, J lost 5 bases, and 16 bases lay in between. The CDR3 is 16 residues long. The CDR3 loop reads CASSERPAGTNNEQFF. The CDR3 region has the DNA TGTGCCAGCAGTGAAAGACCAGCGGGGACAAACAATGAGCAGTTCTTC.

This chain links TRBV9 with TRBJ2-3; D remains unclear. Germline V lookup: CDR1 SGDLS, CDR2 YYNGEE. V was clipped by 3 bases and J by 2 bases, with 13 bases between them. The CDR3 has 15 residues. CDR3 nucleotide sequence: TGTGCCAGCAGCGCCTACTCGGTTGACACAGATACGCAGTATTTT. Its translation: CASSAYSVDTDTQYF.

This clone was detected a few times. CDR3 DNA sequence: TGTGCCAGCAGGGGACCTCTCTACGAGCAGTACTTC. Translated: CASRGPLYEQYF. This chain links TRBV2 with TRBJ2-7, with D perhaps being TRBD1 or TRBD2 (5 bases each). Germline V gene data show CDR1 as SNHLY and CDR2 as FYNNEI. The length of the CDR3 is 12 residues. Trimming cost V 6 bases and J 3 bases, with 9 bases left between them.

The CDR3 DNA follows: TGCGCCACCGAGAGGGAGGCGGGAGAGACCCAGTACTTC. Protein product: CATEREAGETQYF. This rearrangement joins TRBV10-2 to TRBJ2-5; maybe TRBD2 (6 bases). With 10 bases removed from V and 4 bases from J, the gap between germline ends came to 16 bases. This CDR3 region has 13 residues. Germline V gene data show CDR1 as WSHSY and CDR2 as SAAADI.

V usage is TRBV9 and J usage is TRBJ2-5; D not resolved. Trimming left V 2 bases short and J 3 bases short, with 8 bases between. Germline CDR1 SGDLS, CDR2 YYNGEE. The CDR3 consists of 13 residues. The CDR3 loop reads CASSVGTKETQYF. The CDR3 bases are TGTGCCAGCAGCGTCGGCACTAAAGAGACCCAGTACTTC.

The rearrangement uses TRBV29-1 and TRBJ2-7; D is uncertain. V was cut by 4 bases and J by 0 bases, with 7 bases left in between. Germline CDR1 SQVTM, CDR2 ANQGSEA. The CDR3 extends over 12 amino acids. CDR3 bases: TGCAGCGTTGCTGAAGGCTCCTACGAGCAGTACTTC. Its protein product is CSVAEGSYEQYF.

Only a few counts were recorded for this clone. The chain uses TRBV28 and TRBJ1-4, with 11 bases matching TRBD1. Looked up from germline, CDR1 is MDHEN and CDR2 is SYDVKM. Trimming removed 4 bases from V and 0 bases from J; junction bases left unmatched: 1. This CDR3 contains 16 residues. The CDR3 DNA reads as TGTGCCAGCAGTTGGGACAGGGGGACAACTAATGAAAAACTGTTTTTT. Amino acids: CASSWDRGTTNEKLFF.